The next 7 T cell receptor beta chains were all read from a single sample in a study of cytomegalovirus exposure and HLA in healthy donors listed by TCRdb under 2017. The library came from the immunoSEQ multiplex PCR assay. The multiplex PCR relied on a mix of 60 forward primers for TCR Vbeta segments and 13 reverse primers for TCR Jbeta segments. The source is immuneACCESS, and TCRdb retained only in-frame sequences with V and J called. Part of the clones is not carried over; for the studies checked, unresolved V genes explain less than half of this, and the remainder is unexplained. For this sample the table gives fewer than 250,000 clones, of which 70% to 80% were detected only once. Around 4% of the sample is taken by the ten largest. The sample comprised PBMCs. All receptors come from a male donor in good health and CMV-seronegative.

This rearrangement joins TRBV18 to TRBJ2-5; 7 bases align to TRBD2. The CDR3 covers 14 residues. CDR1 and CDR2 (germline): KGHSH, LQKENI. V dropped 3 bases and J dropped 2; count of bases not matched to a gene: 3. In DNA, the CDR3 is TGTGCCAGCTCACCTACTAGCGAGCAAGAGACCCAGTACTTC. Its translation: CASSPTSEQETQYF.

The table lists this clone with a count of one. The chain combines TRBV27 with TRBJ2-7; TRBD2 aligns across 9 bases. Germline V CDR1 and CDR2: MNHEY, SMNVEV (reference sequence). V shed 0 bases and J 6 bases; nucleotides not matched to a gene: 3. The CDR3 consists of 14 residues. CDR3 protein: CASSLSAGGFEQYF. The CDR3 DNA is TGTGCCAGCAGTTTATCAGCGGGAGGATTCGAGCAGTACTTC.

This clone was found a few times. The rearrangement links TRBV6-1 to TRBJ1-1; D gene ambiguous. The CDR3 covers 14 residues. Germline V lookup: CDR1 MNHNS, CDR2 SASEGT. The V gene lost 0 bases and the J gene lost 1 base, with 6 bases spanning the gap. CDR3 amino acids: CASSEANRNTEAFF. The CDR3 nucleotides read TGTGCCAGCAGTGAAGCGAACAGGAACACTGAAGCTTTCTTT.

J is TRBJ1-5 and V is TRBV11-2; 9 positions agree with TRBD1. Trimming at V came to 5 bases and at J to 7 bases, leaving 9 bases not matched to a gene. The length of the CDR3 is 15 residues. Germline V gene data show CDR1 as SGHAT and CDR2 as FQNNGV. The CDR3 region is CASSQGQGVLQPQHF. The DNA of the CDR3 is TGTGCCAGCAGCCAGGGACAGGGAGTGCTACAGCCCCAGCATTTT. Complete variable domain (other parts from reference TRBV11-2 and TRBJ1-5): EAGVAQSPRYKIIEKRQSVAFWCNPISGHATLYWYQQILGQGPKLLIQFQNNGVVDDSQLPKDRFSAERLKGVDSTLKIQPAKLEDSAVYLCASSQGQGVLQPQHFGDGTRLSIL.

This chain links TRBV5-1 with TRBJ2-2; 14 bases line up with TRBD2. J gave up 7 bases and V 0 bases, and 5 bases lay outside the gene matches. Germline V gene lookup returns CDR1 SGHRS and CDR2 YFSETQ. The CDR3 loop spans 17 amino acids. The CDR3 protein is CASSLVGTSGSGGELFF. The CDR3 nucleotides are TGCGCCAGCAGCTTGGTTGGGACTAGCGGGAGTGGCGGGGAGCTGTTTTTT. The variable domain in full, with the rest retrieved from reference TRBV5-1 and TRBJ2-2, is KAGVTQTPRYLIKTRGQQVTLSCSPISGHRSVSWYQQTPGQGLQFLFEYFSETQRNKGNFPGRFSGRQFSNSRSEMNVSTLELGDSALYLCASSLVGTSGSGGELFFGEGSRLTVL.

This clone was counted between two and nine times. J is TRBJ2-1 and V is TRBV5-4; 9 bases are a match to TRBD2. The CDR3 consists of 16 residues. Germline V gene lookup returns CDR1 SGHNT and CDR2 YYREEE (reference sequence). The trim removed 3 bases at V and 5 bases at J, leaving 9 bases unmatched. CDR3 sequence reads: CASSSPLGLANNEQFF. CDR3 nucleotide sequence: TGTGCCAGCAGCTCCCCCTTGGGACTAGCCAACAATGAGCAGTTCTTC.

The chain links TRBV30 to TRBJ1-5, with TRBD1 matching 10 bases. This CDR3 region has 14 residues. Trimming removed 0 bases from V and 7 bases from J; junction bases left unmatched: 3. Germline V gene data show CDR1 as GTSNPN and CDR2 as SVGIG (reference sequence). The CDR3 sequence is CAWSVSGQGQPQHF. CDR3 nucleotides: TGTGCCTGGAGTGTATCGGGACAGGGGCAGCCCCAGCATTTT.